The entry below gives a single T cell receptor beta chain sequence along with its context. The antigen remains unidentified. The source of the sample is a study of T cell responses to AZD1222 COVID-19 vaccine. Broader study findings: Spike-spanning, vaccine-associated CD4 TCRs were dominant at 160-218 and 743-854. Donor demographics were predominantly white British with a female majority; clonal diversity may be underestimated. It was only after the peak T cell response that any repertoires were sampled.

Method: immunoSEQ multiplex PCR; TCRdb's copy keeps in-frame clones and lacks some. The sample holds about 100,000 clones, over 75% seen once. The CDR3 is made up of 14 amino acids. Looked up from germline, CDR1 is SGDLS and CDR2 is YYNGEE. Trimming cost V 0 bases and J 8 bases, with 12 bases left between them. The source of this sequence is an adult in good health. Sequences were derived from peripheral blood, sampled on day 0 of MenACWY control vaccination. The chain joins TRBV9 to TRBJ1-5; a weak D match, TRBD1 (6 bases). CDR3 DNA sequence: TGTGCCAGCAGCGTAGGGTGGGGGGCCAAGCCCCAGCATTTT. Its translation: CASSVGWGAKPQHF.